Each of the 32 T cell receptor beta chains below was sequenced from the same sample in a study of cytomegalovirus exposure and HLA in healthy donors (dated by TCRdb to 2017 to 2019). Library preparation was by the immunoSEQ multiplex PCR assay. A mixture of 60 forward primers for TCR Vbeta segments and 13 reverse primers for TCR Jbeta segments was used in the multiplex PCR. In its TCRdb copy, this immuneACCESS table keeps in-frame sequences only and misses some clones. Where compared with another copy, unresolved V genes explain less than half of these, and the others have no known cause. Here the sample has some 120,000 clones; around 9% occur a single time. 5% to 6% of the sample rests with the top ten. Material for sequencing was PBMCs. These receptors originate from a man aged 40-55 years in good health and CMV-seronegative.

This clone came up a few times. The CDR3 protein is CASSGGQDVTDTQYF. CDR3 nucleotide sequence: TGTGCCAGCAGTGGGGGACAGGACGTCACAGATACGCAGTATTTT. The rearrangement links TRBV25-1 to TRBJ2-3; 8 bases agree with TRBD1. Trimming cost V 4 bases and J 2 bases; bases outside gene matches: 5. Germline V CDR1 and CDR2: MGHDK, SYGVNS. The CDR3 spans 15 residues.

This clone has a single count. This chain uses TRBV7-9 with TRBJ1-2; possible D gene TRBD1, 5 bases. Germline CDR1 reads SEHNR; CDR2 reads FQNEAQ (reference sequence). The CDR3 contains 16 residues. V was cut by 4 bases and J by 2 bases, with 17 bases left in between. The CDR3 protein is CASSSQLGGTNYGYTF. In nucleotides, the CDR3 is TGTGCCAGCAGCTCCCAGCTCGGGGGAACCAACTATGGCTACACCTTC.

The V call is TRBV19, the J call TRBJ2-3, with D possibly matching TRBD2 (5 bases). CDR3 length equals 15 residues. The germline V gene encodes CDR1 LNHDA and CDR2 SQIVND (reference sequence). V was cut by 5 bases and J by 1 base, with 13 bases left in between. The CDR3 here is CASSPTDSRTDTQYF. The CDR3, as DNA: TGTGCCAGTAGTCCAACGGACTCTCGCACAGATACGCAGTATTTT.

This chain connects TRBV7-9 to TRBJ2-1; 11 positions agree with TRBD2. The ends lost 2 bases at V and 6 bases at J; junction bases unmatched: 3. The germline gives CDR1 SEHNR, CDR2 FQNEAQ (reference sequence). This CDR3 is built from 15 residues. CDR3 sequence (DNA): TGTGCCAGCAGCTTAAGTCTAGCGGGGGGCAATGAGCAGTTCTTC. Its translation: CASSLSLAGGNEQFF.

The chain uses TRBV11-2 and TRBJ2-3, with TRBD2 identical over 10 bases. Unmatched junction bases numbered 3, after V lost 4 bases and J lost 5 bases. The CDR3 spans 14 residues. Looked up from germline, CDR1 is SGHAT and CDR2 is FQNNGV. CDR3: CASSSRTSGDTQYF. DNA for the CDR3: TGTGCCAGCAGCTCCCGGACTAGCGGAGATACGCAGTATTTT.

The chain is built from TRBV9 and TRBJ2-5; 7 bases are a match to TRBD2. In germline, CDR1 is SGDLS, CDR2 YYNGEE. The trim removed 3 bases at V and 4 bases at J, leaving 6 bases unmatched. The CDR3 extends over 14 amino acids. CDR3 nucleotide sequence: TGTGCCAGCAGCGGGACTAGATCTTCAGAGACCCAGTACTTC. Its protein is CASSGTRSSETQYF.

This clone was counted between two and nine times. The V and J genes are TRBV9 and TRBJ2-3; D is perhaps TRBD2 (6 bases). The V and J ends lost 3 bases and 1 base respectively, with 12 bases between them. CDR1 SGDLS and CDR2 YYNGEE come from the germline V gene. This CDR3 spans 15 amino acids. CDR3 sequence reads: CASSEMVAGTDTQYF. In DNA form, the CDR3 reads TGTGCCAGCAGCGAGATGGTAGCGGGCACAGATACGCAGTATTTT.

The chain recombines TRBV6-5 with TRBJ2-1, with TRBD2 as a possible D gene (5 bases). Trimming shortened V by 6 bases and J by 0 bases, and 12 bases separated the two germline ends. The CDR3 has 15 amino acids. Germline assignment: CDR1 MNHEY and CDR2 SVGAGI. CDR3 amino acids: CASSQSTNSYNEQFF. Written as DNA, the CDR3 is TGTGCCAGCAGCCAATCGACTAACTCCTACAATGAGCAGTTCTTC.

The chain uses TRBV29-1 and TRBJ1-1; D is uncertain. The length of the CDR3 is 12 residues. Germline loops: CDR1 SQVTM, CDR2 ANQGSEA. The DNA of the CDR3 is TGCGCCGAGAGGAGGGAGGTCACTGAAGCTTTCTTT. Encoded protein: CAERREVTEAFF.

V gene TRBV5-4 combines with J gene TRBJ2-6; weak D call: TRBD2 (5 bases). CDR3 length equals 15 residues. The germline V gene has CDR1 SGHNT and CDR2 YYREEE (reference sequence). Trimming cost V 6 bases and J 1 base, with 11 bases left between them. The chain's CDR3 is CASTGEGSGANVLTF. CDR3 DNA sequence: TGTGCCAGCACCGGAGAGGGATCTGGGGCCAACGTCCTGACTTTC.

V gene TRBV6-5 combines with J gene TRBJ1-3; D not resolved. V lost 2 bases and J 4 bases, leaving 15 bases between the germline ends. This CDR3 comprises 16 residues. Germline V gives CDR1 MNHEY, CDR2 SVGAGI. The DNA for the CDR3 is TGTGCCAGCAGTTACGGTTCCGGGGTATCCGGAAACACCATATATTTT. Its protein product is CASSYGSGVSGNTIYF.

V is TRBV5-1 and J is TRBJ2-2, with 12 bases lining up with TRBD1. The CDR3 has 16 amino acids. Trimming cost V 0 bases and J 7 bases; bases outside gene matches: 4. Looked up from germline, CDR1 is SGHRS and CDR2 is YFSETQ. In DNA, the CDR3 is TGCGCCAGCAGCTTGGAGGGACAGGGGGCTATCGGGGAGCTGTTTTTT. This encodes CASSLEGQGAIGELFF.

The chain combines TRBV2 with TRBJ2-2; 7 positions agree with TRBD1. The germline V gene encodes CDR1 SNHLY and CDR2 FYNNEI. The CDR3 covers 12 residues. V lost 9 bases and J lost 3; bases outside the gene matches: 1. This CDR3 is CASGQDTGELFF. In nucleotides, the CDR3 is TGTGCCAGTGGACAGGACACCGGGGAGCTGTTTTTT.

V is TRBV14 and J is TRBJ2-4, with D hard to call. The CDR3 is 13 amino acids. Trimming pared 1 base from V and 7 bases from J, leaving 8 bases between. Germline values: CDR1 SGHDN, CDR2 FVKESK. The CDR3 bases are TGTGCCAGCAGCCAAGGGCGACATAACATTCAGTACTTC. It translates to CASSQGRHNIQYF.

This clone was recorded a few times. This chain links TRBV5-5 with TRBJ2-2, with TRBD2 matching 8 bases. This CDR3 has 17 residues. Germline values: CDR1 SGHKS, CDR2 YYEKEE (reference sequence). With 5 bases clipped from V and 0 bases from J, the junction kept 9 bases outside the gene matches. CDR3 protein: CASRGLVNPANTGELFF. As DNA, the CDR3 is TGTGCCAGCAGGGGACTAGTAAATCCAGCGAACACCGGGGAGCTGTTTTTT.

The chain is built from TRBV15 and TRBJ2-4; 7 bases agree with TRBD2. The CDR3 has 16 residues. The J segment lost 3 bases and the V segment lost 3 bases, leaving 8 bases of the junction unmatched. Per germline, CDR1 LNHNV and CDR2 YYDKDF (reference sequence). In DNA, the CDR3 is TGTGCCACCAGCAGTTTATTGACGGGAGGCAAAAACATTCAGTACTTC. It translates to CATSSLLTGGKNIQYF.

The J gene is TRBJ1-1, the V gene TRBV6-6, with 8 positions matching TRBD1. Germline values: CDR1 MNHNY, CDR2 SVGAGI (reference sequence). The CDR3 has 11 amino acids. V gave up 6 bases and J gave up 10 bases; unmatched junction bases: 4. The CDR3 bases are TGTGCCAGCAGAATTGACAGGGGAGCTTTCTTT. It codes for CASRIDRGAFF.

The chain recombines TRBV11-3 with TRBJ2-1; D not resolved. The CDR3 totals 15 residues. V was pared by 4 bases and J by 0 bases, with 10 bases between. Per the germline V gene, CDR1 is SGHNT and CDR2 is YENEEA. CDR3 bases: TGTGCCAGCAGCTCAGACTCTTACTCCTACAATGAGCAGTTCTTC. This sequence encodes CASSSDSYSYNEQFF.

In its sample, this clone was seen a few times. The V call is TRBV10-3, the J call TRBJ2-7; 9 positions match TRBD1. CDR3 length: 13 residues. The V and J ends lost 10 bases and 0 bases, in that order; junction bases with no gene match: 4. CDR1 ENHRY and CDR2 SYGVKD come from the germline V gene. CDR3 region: CATWDRDSYEQYF. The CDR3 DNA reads TGTGCCACCTGGGACAGGGACTCCTACGAGCAGTACTTC.

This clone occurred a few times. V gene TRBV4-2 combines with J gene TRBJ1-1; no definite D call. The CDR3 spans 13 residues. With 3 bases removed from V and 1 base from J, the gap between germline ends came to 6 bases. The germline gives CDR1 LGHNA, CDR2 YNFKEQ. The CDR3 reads CASSQRENTEAFF. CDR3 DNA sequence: TGTGCCAGCAGCCAGCGAGAGAACACTGAAGCTTTCTTT.

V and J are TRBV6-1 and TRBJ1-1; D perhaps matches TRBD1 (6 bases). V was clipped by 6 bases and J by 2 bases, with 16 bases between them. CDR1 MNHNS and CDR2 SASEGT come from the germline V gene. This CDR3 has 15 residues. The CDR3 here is CASRPIYRDNTEAFF. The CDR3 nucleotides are TGTGCCAGCAGACCCATATACAGGGATAACACTGAAGCTTTCTTT.

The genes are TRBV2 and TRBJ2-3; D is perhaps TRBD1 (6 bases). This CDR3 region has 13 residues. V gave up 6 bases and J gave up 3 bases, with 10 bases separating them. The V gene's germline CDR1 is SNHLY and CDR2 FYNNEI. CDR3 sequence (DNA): TGTGCCAGCAGGGAGACAGGTACAGATACGCAGTATTTT. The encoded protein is CASRETGTDTQYF. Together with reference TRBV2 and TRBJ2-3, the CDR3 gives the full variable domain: EPEVTQTPSHQVTQMGQEVILRCVPISNHLYFYWYRQILGQKVEFLVSFYNNEISEKSEIFDDQFSVERPDGSNFTLKIRSTKLEDSAMYFCASRETGTDTQYFGPGTRLTVL.

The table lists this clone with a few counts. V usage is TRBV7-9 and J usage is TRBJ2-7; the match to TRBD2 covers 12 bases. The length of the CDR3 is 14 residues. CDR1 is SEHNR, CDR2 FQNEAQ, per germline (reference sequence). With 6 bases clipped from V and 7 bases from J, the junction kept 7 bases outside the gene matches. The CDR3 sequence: CASSSSGGAWEQYF. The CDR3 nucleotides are TGTGCCAGCAGTTCTAGCGGGGGGGCCTGGGAGCAGTACTTC.

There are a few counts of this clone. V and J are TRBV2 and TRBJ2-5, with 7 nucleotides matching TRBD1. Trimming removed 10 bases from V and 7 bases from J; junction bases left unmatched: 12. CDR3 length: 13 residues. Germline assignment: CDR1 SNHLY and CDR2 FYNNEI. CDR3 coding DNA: TGTGCCACCCTGGGACAGCCTAGTTGGACCCAGTACTTC. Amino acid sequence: CATLGQPSWTQYF.

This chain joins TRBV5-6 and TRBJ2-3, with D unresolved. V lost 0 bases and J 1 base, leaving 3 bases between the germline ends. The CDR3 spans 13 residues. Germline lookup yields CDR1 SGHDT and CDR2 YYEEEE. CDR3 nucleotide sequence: TGTGCCAGCAGCTTGGCCGGCACAGATACGCAGTATTTT. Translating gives CASSLAGTDTQYF.

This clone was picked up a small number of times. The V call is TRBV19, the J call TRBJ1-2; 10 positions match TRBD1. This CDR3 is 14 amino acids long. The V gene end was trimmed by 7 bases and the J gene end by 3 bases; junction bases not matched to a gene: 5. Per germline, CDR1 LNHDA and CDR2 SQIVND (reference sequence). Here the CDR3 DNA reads TGTGCCAGTATGGGACAGGGGAGGTACTATGGCTACACCTTC. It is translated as CASMGQGRYYGYTF.

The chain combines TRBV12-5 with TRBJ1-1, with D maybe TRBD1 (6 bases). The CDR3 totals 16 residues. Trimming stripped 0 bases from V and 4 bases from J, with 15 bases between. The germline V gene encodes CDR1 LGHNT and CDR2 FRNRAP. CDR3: CASGLVISQGSTEAFF. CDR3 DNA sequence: TGTGCTAGTGGTTTGGTAATTAGCCAGGGGAGCACTGAAGCTTTCTTT.

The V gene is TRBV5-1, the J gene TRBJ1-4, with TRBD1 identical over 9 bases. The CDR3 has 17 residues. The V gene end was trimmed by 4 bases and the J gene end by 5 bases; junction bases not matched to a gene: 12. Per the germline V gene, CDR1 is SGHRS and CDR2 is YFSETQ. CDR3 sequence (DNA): TGCGCCAGCAGCCTAAGGCGGACAGGGGTAAACAATGAAAAACTGTTTTTT. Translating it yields CASSLRRTGVNNEKLFF. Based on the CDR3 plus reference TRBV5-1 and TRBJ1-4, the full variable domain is KAGVTQTPRYLIKTRGQQVTLSCSPISGHRSVSWYQQTPGQGLQFLFEYFSETQRNKGNFPGRFSGRQFSNSRSEMNVSTLELGDSALYLCASSLRRTGVNNEKLFFGSGTQLSVL.

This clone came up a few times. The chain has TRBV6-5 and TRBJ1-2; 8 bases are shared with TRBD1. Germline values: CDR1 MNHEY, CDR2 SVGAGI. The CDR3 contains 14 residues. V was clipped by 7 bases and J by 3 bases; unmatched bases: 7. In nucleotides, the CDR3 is TGTGCCAGCACTCGGACAGGGCCGGACTATGGCTACACCTTC. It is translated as CASTRTGPDYGYTF.

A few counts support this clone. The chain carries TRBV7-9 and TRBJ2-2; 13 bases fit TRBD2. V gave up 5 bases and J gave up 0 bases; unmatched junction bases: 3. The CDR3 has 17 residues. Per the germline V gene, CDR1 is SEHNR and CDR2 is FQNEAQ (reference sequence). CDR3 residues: CASSGGTSGANTGELFF. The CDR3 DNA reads TGTGCCAGCAGCGGGGGGACTAGCGGGGCGAACACCGGGGAGCTGTTTTTT.

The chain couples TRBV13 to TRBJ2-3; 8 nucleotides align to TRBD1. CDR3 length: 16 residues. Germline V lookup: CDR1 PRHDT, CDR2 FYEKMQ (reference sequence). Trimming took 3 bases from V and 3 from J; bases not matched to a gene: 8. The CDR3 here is CASSFYGQGGTDTQYF. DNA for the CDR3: TGTGCCAGCAGCTTCTACGGACAGGGTGGTACAGATACGCAGTATTTT.

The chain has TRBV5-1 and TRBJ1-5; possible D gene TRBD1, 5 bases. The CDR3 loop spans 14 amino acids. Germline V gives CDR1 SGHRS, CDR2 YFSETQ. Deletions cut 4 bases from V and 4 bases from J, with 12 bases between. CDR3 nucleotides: TGCGCCAGCAGCATCGACAGTGGTAATCAGCCCCAGCATTTT. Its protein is CASSIDSGNQPQHF.